This T cell receptor beta chain was captured by sequencing in a study of Ad26.COV2.S vaccination and SARS-CoV-2 variants. Across the whole study: Into the muscle, Ad26.COV2.S was dosed once or twice, 56 days apart.

Treatment noted: about 20 received Ad26.COV2.S at low or high dose, single or two shots; 5 received placebo; per-sample allocation not given. Day 63 after the first vaccine or placebo injection was the time point for sampling. As its vector, the vaccine had Ad26, which expressed Wuhan-strain SARS-CoV-2 spike. From germline, CDR1 is LGHDT and CDR2 YNNKEL (reference sequence). This CDR3 has 17 residues. Trimming took off 2 bases at V and 5 bases at J, with 21 bases between the two ends. Libraries were prepared by immunoSEQ multiplex PCR; TCRdb keeps only in-frame clonotypes and omits some of them. The table has approximately 400,000 clones, 80% to 90% seen once.

The material sequenced was peripheral blood, taken in a trial of Ad26.COV2.S vaccine versus placebo. The chain is built from TRBV3-1 (or the pseudogene TRBV3-2) and TRBJ2-5; TRBD1 is a possible D gene (6 bases). The source of this sequence is a person aged 18-60 years who received the Ad26.COV2.S COVID-19 vaccine or a placebo. The CDR3: CASSQLVRGRAGETQYF. The CDR3 DNA follows: TGTGCCAGCAGCCAACTAGTCAGGGGCCGAGCCGGGGAGACCCAGTACTTC.